What follows are 28 T cell receptor beta chains derived from one specimen sequenced in a study of cytomegalovirus exposure and HLA in healthy donors. With 60 Vbeta and 13 Jbeta primers, the PCR was carried out. The data were produced by immunoSEQ multiplex PCR, yet TCRdb's version contains in-frame clones alone and is incomplete. The sample lists 130,000 to 150,000 clones, roughly three quarters occurring once. The sequenced sample consisted of PBMCs. Every receptor here comes from a woman aged 45-60 years in good health and CMV-seronegative.

The gene calls are TRBV27 and TRBJ1-3, with a tentative D call TRBD1 (5 bases). Germline CDR1 and CDR2: MNHEY and SMNVEV (reference sequence). This CDR3 has 14 amino acids. V gave up 4 bases and J gave up 3 bases, with 10 bases separating them. The CDR3 nucleotides read TGTGCCAGCAGTTATAAAGGGGTTGGAAACACCATATATTTT. Translated: CASSYKGVGNTIYF.

This chain connects TRBV19 to TRBJ1-5, with TRBD1 as a possible D gene (5 bases). Germline V gene sequence: CDR1 LNHDA, CDR2 SQIVND (reference sequence). The CDR3 sequence is 15 residues long. V lost 2 bases to trimming and J lost 5 bases, with 13 bases between them. The DNA for the CDR3 is TGTGCCAGTAGTATAATAGACAGAACACATCAGCCCCAGCATTTT. As protein: CASSIIDRTHQPQHF.

The chain is built from TRBV27 and TRBJ2-3; D possibly corresponds to TRBD1 (6 bases). The V end was cut by 0 bases, the J end by 0 bases, with 7 bases between. The CDR3 loop spans 15 amino acids. Germline V gene sequence: CDR1 MNHEY, CDR2 SMNVEV (reference sequence). The CDR3 reads CASSLSTGSTDTQYF. The CDR3 DNA sequence: TGTGCCAGCAGTTTATCAACAGGGAGCACAGATACGCAGTATTTT.

A single count supports this clone. The CDR3 carries no conserved terminal phenylalanine or tryptophan, so it likely arises from a read error. The chain is built from TRBV29-1 and TRBJ2-7; 8 bases are a match to TRBD1. Germline V gene sequence: CDR1 SQVTM, CDR2 ANQGSEA. The CDR3 has 14 amino acids. J gave up 1 base and V 6 bases, and 8 bases lay outside the gene matches. CDR3 coding DNA: TGCAGCGTGCTCATGGGACAGGTATCCTACGAGCAGTACCTC. The encoded protein is CSVLMGQVSYEQYL.

This clone was seen just once. This rearrangement joins TRBV30 to TRBJ1-2; a weak D match, TRBD1 (5 bases). This CDR3 is 13 amino acids long. Trimming left V 1 base short and J 4 bases short, with 10 bases between. From germline, CDR1 is GTSNPN and CDR2 SVGIG (reference sequence). The CDR3, as DNA: TGTGCCTGGAGTGAGGACACCATCTATGGCTACACCTTC. This gives the protein CAWSEDTIYGYTF.

The chain is built from TRBV7-8 and TRBJ1-4; the D gene is possibly TRBD1 (5 bases). Trimming pared 2 bases from V and 5 bases from J, leaving 15 bases between. This CDR3 has 16 residues. From germline, CDR1 is SGHVS and CDR2 FQNEAQ. The CDR3, as DNA: TGTGCCAGCAGCTTACCGAGACAGTTCCAAAATGAAAAACTGTTTTTT. Its protein is CASSLPRQFQNEKLFF.

V is TRBV6-5 and J is TRBJ1-1; 10 positions match TRBD1. Germline trimming cut 5 bases from V and 3 bases from J; bases unmatched to any gene: 6. Germline V lookup: CDR1 MNHEY, CDR2 SVGAGI. The CDR3 extends over 15 amino acids. This CDR3 reads CASSATGGADTEAFF. CDR3 coding DNA: TGTGCCAGCAGTGCGACAGGGGGCGCGGACACTGAAGCTTTCTTT.

This chain links TRBV25-1 with TRBJ2-7; TRBD1 agrees at 11 bases. V shed 3 bases and J 4 bases; nucleotides not matched to a gene: 2. Germline lookup yields CDR1 MGHDK and CDR2 SYGVNS. The CDR3 has 14 residues. DNA for the CDR3: TGTGCCAGCAGTGACTGGGACAGGGGGTACGAGCAGTACTTC. Translation gives CASSDWDRGYEQYF.

The chain combines TRBV18 with TRBJ2-5; D is perhaps TRBD1 (6 bases). CDR1 KGHSH and CDR2 LQKENI come from the germline V gene. CDR3 length: 13 residues. The V end lost 3 bases, the J end lost 2 bases, and 7 bases lay between the germline ends. The CDR3 spells CASSPRGQETQYF. The CDR3 nucleotides read TGTGCCAGCTCACCTAGGGGGCAAGAGACCCAGTACTTC.

This clone appeared once. The chain's CDR3 is CASSGGGGFYNSPLHF. As DNA, the CDR3 is TGTGCCAGCAGTGGAGGAGGAGGATTCTATAATTCACCCCTCCACTTT. This sequence joins TRBV28 and TRBJ1-6; unclear D gene. Germline V gene data show CDR1 as MDHEN and CDR2 as SYDVKM. The V gene lost 5 bases and the J gene lost 3 bases, with 14 bases spanning the gap. This CDR3 contains 16 residues.

This chain links TRBV2 with TRBJ2-7; D unclear. The germline V gene has CDR1 SNHLY and CDR2 FYNNEI. CDR3 length: 10 amino acids. V was cut by 8 bases and J by 3 bases, with 5 bases left in between. The CDR3 is CASAVYEQYF. Written as DNA, the CDR3 is TGTGCCAGCGCAGTCTACGAGCAGTACTTC.

The chain has TRBV28 and TRBJ2-5; TRBD2 aligns across 8 bases. The assigned J gene may be wrong: the sequence end matches TRBJ2-7 better. The CDR3 contains 14 residues. The germline CDR1 and CDR2 sequences are MDHEN and SYDVKM. The CDR3 DNA follows: TGTGCCAGCACTACGCCGGGGACTAGCTACGAGCAGTACTTC. Translation gives CASTTPGTSYEQYF.

This clone was observed a single time. The J gene is TRBJ1-2, the V gene TRBV30, with D unresolved. Germline V CDR1 and CDR2: GTSNPN, SVGIG (reference sequence). The CDR3 covers 16 residues. V lost 1 base and J 0 bases, leaving 15 bases between the germline ends. In nucleotides, the CDR3 is TGTGCCTGGAGTGGGTCGGGGTCGTGGGCTAACTATGGCTACACCTTC. Translating it yields CAWSGSGSWANYGYTF.

The gene calls are TRBV19 and TRBJ1-1, with 9 bases fitting TRBD1. The V gene's germline CDR1 is LNHDA and CDR2 SQIVND (reference sequence). The CDR3 spans 15 residues. V was clipped by 5 bases and J by 6 bases; unmatched bases: 10. In DNA form, the CDR3 reads TGTGCCAGTAGTCTCACCCCCGGGACAGGGTCTGAAGCTTTCTTT. It is translated as CASSLTPGTGSEAFF.

The gene calls are TRBV4-3 and TRBJ1-6; D is undetermined. CDR3 length equals 18 residues. Germline V lookup: CDR1 LGHNA, CDR2 YSLEER. V lost 4 bases, J lost 5 bases, and 21 bases lay in between. CDR3 amino acids: CASSLSHRARLNNSPLHF. For the CDR3, the DNA is TGCGCCAGCAGCCTGTCGCATAGAGCTCGACTGAATAATTCACCCCTCCACTTT.

The chain has TRBV4-1 and TRBJ2-1, with 9 nucleotides matching TRBD2. In germline, CDR1 is MGHRA, CDR2 YSYEKL. With V trimmed by 4 bases and J by 7 bases, 5 bases remained unmatched. The CDR3 has 14 amino acids. Written as DNA, the CDR3 is TGCGCCAGCAGCCCCGGTAGCGGGGGAAATGAGCAGTTCTTC. Its protein is CASSPGSGGNEQFF.

The chain recombines TRBV6-5 with TRBJ2-5, with TRBD1 identical over 9 bases. With V trimmed by 5 bases and J by 5 bases, 6 bases remained unmatched. Germline V lookup: CDR1 MNHEY, CDR2 SVGAGI. The CDR3 covers 14 residues. CDR3 nucleotides: TGTGCCAGCAGTAGGACAGGGGTGGGGGAGACCCAGTACTTC. Amino acids: CASSRTGVGETQYF.

Only a few counts were recorded for this clone. The chain combines TRBV30 with TRBJ1-6; no reliable D call. This CDR3 has 12 residues. V was cut by 2 bases and J by 10 bases, with 9 bases left in between. Germline CDR1 reads GTSNPN; CDR2 reads SVGIG (reference sequence). As DNA, the CDR3 is TGTGCCTGGAGTCGTGTAGAGTCACCCCTCCACTTT. This translates into CAWSRVESPLHF.

For the CDR3, the DNA is TGTGCCAGCAGCTTTGGGACTAGCGGGGGGAGGAGGCACGAGCAGTACTTC. Protein product: CASSFGTSGGRRHEQYF. The chain is built from TRBV7-8 and TRBJ2-7; 15 bases agree with TRBD2. CDR1 and CDR2 from the germline V gene are SGHVS and FQNEAQ. This CDR3 region has 17 residues. Germline trimming cut 3 bases from V and 5 bases from J; bases unmatched to any gene: 8.

This clone turned up a few times. The CDR3 loop reads CASSKQGGNSPLHF. CDR3 DNA: TGTGCCAGCAGCAAACAGGGGGGGAATTCACCCCTCCACTTT. The chain links TRBV6-5 to TRBJ1-6; 8 positions agree with TRBD1. Unmatched junction bases numbered 5, after V lost 6 bases and J lost 7 bases. The CDR3 covers 14 residues. Germline CDR1 MNHEY, CDR2 SVGAGI.

The gene calls are TRBV10-3 and TRBJ1-2; D is possibly TRBD1 (6 bases). The CDR3 extends over 12 amino acids. CDR1 and CDR2 (germline): ENHRY, SYGVKD. V was pared by 8 bases and J by 6 bases, with 13 bases between. CDR3 amino acids: CAIGTGSDGYTF. As DNA, the CDR3 is TGTGCCATCGGAACAGGGTCGGATGGCTACACCTTC.

The rearrangement joins TRBV5-6 to TRBJ2-3, with 11 nucleotides matching TRBD1. The CDR3 spans 15 residues. Germline lookup yields CDR1 SGHDT and CDR2 YYEEEE. Germline trimming cut 4 bases from V and 8 bases from J; bases unmatched to any gene: 9. Here the CDR3 DNA reads TGTGCCAGCAGCCTCCCGGACAGGGGGCTGGGTACGCAGTATTTT. As protein: CASSLPDRGLGTQYF.

The chain uses TRBV11-2 and TRBJ1-1; the D is unclear. V shed 3 bases and J shed 3 bases, with 8 bases lying between them. The CDR3 totals 13 residues. Germline V CDR1 and CDR2: SGHAT, FQNNGV. The CDR3 spells CASSFNTYTEAFF. The CDR3 coding sequence is TGTGCCAGCAGCTTCAACACCTACACTGAAGCTTTCTTT.

In this sample, this clone turned up a few times. This sequence joins TRBV30 and TRBJ1-6; tentatively, D is TRBD1 (5 bases). The CDR3 covers 16 residues. V was shortened by 2 bases and J by 0 bases, with 11 bases between the two germline ends. The germline V gene encodes CDR1 GTSNPN and CDR2 SVGIG (reference sequence). The CDR3 loop is CAWSTGPSSYNSPLHF. In DNA, the CDR3 is TGTGCCTGGAGTACAGGTCCAAGCTCCTATAATTCACCCCTCCACTTT.

This sequence joins TRBV28 and TRBJ1-6, with 12 bases fitting TRBD1. There are 16 residues in the CDR3. Germline-derived CDR1 and CDR2 are MDHEN and SYDVKM. Trimming cost V 7 bases and J 4 bases; bases outside gene matches: 5. The CDR3 bases are TGTGCCAGCAATACGGGACAGGGGGCTTATAATTCACCCCTCCACTTT. Translation gives CASNTGQGAYNSPLHF.

This chain links TRBV6-1 with TRBJ2-7, with D possibly being TRBD1 (6 bases). CDR3 length: 16 residues. The germline V gene encodes CDR1 MNHNS and CDR2 SASEGT. Trimming shortened V by 4 bases and J by 1 base, and 17 bases separated the two germline ends. CDR3 sequence reads: CASSGIQGWSSYEQYF. The CDR3 DNA is TGTGCCAGCAGTGGGATACAGGGCTGGAGTTCCTACGAGCAGTACTTC.

The rearrangement uses TRBV29-1 and TRBJ1-2, with D possibly matching TRBD1 (5 bases). V shed 4 bases and J shed 3 bases, with 15 bases lying between them. The CDR3 totals 14 residues. Germline V CDR1 and CDR2: SQVTM, ANQGSEA. DNA of the CDR3: TGCAGCGTTGTAGGGGCAGGAAATGACTATGGCTACACCTTC. Its protein is CSVVGAGNDYGYTF.

The gene calls are TRBV28 and TRBJ1-6, with D maybe TRBD1 (5 bases). CDR1 is MDHEN and CDR2 is SYDVKM in the germline V gene. Trimming shortened V by 4 bases and J by 12 bases, and 16 bases separated the two germline ends. This CDR3 spans 14 amino acids. CDR3 in DNA: TGTGCCAGCAGTTCAGGGAGGGAATTGGTACCCCTCCACTTT. As protein: CASSSGRELVPLHF. The full variable domain, with the rest looked up from reference TRBV28 and TRBJ1-6, is DVKVTQSSRYLVKRTGEKVFLECVQDMDHENMFWYRQDPGLGLRLIYFSYDVKMKEKGDIPEGYSVSREKKERFSLILESASTNQTSMYLCASSSGRELVPLHFGNGTRLTVT.